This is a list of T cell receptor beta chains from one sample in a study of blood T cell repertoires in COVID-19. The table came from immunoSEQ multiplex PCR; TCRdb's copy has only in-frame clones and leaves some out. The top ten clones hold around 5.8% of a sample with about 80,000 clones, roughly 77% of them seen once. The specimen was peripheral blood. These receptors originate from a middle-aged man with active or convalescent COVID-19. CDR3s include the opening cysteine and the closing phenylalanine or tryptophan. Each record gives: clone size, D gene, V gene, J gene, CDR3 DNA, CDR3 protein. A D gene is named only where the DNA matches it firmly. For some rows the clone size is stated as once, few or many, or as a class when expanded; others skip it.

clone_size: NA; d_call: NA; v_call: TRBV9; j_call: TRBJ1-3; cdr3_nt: TGTGCCAGCAGCGTAGGCCTTGGGACACCGAGCTCTGGAAACACCATATATTTT; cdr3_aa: CASSVGLGTPSSGNTIYF
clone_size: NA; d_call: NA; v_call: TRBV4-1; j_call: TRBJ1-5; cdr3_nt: TGCGCCAGCAGCCAAGTGGCCGGGGATGAAAGCAATCAGCCCCAGCATTTT; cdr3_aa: CASSQVAGDESNQPQHF
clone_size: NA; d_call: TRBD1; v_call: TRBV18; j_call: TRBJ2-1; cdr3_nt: TGTGCCAGCTCCCTCTTTGCCACGACGGGACAGGGGGCCCGGAATGAGCAGTTCTTC; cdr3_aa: CASSLFATTGQGARNEQFF
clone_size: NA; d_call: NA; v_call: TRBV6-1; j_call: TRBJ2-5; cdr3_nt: TGTGCCAGCAGTCCTGGGGGGGCGTTGGAGACCCAGTACTTC; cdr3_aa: CASSPGGALETQYF
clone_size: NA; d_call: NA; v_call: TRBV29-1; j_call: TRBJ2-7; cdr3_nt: TGCAGCGCCAGGGGGGCCTCCTACGAGCAGTACTTC; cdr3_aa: CSARGASYEQYF
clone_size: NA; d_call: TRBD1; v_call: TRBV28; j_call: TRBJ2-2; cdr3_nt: TGTGCCAGCAGCCCGGGGACAGATACCGGGGAGCTGTTTTTT; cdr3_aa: CASSPGTDTGELFF
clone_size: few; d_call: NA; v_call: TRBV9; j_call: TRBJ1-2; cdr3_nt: TGTGCCAGCAGCGCCGTCTCTATGGGCTACACCTTC; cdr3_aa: CASSAVSMGYTF
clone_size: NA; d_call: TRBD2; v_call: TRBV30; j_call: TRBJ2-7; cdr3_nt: TGTGCCTGCGGCGGGAGCTCCTACGAGCAGTACTTC; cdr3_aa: CACGGSSYEQYF
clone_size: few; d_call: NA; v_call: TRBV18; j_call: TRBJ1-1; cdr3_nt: TGTGCCAGCTCACCACTCAGGGACACTGAAGCTTTCTTT; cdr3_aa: CASSPLRDTEAFF
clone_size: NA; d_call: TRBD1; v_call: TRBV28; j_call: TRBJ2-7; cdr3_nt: TGTGCCAGCAGTTCCACACAGGGGCGAAGGTACGAGCAGTACTTC; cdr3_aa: CASSSTQGRRYEQYF
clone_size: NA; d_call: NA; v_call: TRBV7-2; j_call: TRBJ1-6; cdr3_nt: TGTGCCAGCAGCCCGGCGGGGGGCGCCTATAATTCACCCCTCCACTTT; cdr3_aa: CASSPAGGAYNSPLHF